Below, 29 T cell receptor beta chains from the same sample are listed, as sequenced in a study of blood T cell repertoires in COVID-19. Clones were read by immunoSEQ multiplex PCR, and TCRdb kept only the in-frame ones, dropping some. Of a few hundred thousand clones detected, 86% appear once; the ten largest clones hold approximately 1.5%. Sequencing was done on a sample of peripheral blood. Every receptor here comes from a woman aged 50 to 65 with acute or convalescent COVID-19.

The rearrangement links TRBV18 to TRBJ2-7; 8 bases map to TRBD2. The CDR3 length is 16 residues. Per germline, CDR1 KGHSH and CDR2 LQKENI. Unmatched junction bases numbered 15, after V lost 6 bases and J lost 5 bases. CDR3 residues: CASSPGTRFSVDEQYF. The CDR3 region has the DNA TGTGCCAGCTCCCCCGGGACTAGGTTTTCGGTCGACGAGCAGTACTTC. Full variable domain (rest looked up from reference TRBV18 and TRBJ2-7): NAGVMQNPRHLVRRRGQEARLRCSPMKGHSHVYWYRQLPEEGLKFMVYLQKENIIDESGMPKERFSAEFPKEGPSILRIQQVVRGDSAAYFCASSPGTRFSVDEQYFGPGTRLTVT.

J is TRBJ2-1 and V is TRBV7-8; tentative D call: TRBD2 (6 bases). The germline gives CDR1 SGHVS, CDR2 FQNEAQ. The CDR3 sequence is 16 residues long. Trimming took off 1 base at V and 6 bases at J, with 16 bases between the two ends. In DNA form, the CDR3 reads TGTGCCAGCAGCTTAGTGGCCCAACCGGGACTCAATGAGCAGTTCTTC. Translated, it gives CASSLVAQPGLNEQFF.

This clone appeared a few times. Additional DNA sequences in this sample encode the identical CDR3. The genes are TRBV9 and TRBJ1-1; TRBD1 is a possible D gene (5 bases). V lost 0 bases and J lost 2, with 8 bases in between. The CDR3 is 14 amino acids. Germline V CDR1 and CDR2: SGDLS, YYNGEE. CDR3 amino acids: CASSVGQGNTEAFF. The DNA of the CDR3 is TGTGCCAGCAGCGTAGGGCAGGGTAACACTGAAGCTTTCTTT.

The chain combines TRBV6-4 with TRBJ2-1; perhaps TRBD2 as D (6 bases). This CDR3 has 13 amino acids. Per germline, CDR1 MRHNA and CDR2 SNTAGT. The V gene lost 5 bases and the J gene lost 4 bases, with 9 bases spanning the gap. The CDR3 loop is CASSRERYNEQFF. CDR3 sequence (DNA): TGTGCCAGCAGTCGGGAGCGGTACAATGAGCAGTTCTTC.

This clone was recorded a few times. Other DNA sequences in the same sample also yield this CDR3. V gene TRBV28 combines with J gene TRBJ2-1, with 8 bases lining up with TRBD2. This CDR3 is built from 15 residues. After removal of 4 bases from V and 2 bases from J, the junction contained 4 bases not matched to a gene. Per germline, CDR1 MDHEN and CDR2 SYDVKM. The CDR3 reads CASSSPGGAYNEQFF. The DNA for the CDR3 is TGTGCCAGCAGTTCGCCGGGGGGGGCCTACAATGAGCAGTTCTTC.

CDR3 region: CASSPASGRANEQFF. CDR3 coding DNA: TGTGCCAGCAGCCCTGCTAGCGGGAGGGCGAATGAGCAGTTCTTC. V usage is TRBV5-4 and J usage is TRBJ2-1, with TRBD2 matching 12 bases. V shed 4 bases and J 7 bases; nucleotides not matched to a gene: 6. This CDR3 is built from 15 residues. The germline V gene has CDR1 SGHNT and CDR2 YYREEE (reference sequence).

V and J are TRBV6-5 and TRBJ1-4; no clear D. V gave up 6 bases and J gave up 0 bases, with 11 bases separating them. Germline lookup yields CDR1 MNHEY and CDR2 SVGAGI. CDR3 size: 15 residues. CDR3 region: CASRGGGATNEKLFF. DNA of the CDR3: TGTGCCAGCAGGGGAGGCGGAGCAACTAATGAAAAACTGTTTTTT.

In nucleotides, the CDR3 is TGTGCCAGCAGCGTAGTTTCCCCACTAGCGGAGGCGACCTACGAGCAGTACTTC. Translated: CASSVVSPLAEATYEQYF. This sequence joins TRBV9 and TRBJ2-7, with 8 bases identical to TRBD2. Germline V lookup: CDR1 SGDLS, CDR2 YYNGEE. Trimming cost V 0 bases and J 2 bases; bases outside gene matches: 13. The CDR3 totals 18 residues.

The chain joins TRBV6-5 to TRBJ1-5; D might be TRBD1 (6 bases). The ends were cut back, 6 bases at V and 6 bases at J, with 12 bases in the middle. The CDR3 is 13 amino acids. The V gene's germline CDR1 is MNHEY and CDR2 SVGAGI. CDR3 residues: CASRVNRAQPQHF. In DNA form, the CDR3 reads TGTGCCAGCAGGGTGAACAGGGCTCAGCCCCAGCATTTT.

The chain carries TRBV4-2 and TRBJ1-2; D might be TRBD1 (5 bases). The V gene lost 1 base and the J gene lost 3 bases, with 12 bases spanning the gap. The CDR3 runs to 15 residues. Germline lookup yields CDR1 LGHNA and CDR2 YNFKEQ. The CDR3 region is CASSQGNWGDYGYTF. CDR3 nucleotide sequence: TGTGCCAGCAGCCAAGGGAATTGGGGGGACTATGGCTACACCTTC.

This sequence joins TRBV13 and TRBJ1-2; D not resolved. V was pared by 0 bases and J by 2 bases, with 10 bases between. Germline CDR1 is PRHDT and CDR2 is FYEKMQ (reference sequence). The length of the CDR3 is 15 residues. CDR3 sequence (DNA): TGTGCCAGCAGCTTAGGTAAAGCCGTAAACTATGGCTACACCTTC. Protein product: CASSLGKAVNYGYTF.

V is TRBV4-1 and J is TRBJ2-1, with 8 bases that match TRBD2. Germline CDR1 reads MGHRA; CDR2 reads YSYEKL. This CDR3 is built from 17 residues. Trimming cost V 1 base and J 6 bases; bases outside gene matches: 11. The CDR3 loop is CASSQATGRAGSNEQFF. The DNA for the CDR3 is TGCGCCAGCAGCCAAGCCACCGGGAGGGCCGGGAGCAATGAGCAGTTCTTC.

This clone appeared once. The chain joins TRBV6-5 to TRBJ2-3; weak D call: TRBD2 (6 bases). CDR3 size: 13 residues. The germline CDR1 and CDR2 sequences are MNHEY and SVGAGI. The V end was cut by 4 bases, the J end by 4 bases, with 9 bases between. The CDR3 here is CASSLTSSDTQYF. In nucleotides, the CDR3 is TGTGCCAGCAGTTTGACTAGTTCAGATACGCAGTATTTT.

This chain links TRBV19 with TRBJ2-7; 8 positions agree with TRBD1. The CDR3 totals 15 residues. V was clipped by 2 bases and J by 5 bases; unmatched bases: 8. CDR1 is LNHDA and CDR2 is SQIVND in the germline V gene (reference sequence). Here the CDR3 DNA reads TGTGCCAGTAGTATAACAGGGGACAGGACCCACGAGCAGTACTTC. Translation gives CASSITGDRTHEQYF.

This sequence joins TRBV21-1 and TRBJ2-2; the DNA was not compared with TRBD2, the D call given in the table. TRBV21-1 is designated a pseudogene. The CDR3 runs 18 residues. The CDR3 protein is CASSKMYGRAPNTGELFF. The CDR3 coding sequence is TGTGCCAGCAGCAAAATGTACGGGAGGGCCCCGAACACCGGGGAGCTGTTTTTT.

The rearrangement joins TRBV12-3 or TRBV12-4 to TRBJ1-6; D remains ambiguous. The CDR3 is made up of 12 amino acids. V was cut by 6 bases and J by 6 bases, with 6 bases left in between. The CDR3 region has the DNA TGTGCCAGCAGCATAGTTAATTCACCCCTCCACTTT. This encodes CASSIVNSPLHF.

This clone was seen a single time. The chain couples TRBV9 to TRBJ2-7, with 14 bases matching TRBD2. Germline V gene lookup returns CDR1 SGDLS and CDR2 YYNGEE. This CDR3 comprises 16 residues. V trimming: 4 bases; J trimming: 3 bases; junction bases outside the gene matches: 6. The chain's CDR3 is CASSLTGTSGSYEQYF. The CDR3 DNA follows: TGTGCCAGCAGCTTAACGGGGACTAGCGGGAGCTACGAGCAGTACTTC. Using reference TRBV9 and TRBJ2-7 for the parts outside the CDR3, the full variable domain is DSGVTQTPKHLITATGQRVTLRCSPRSGDLSVYWYQQSLDQGLQFLIQYYNGEERAKGNILERFSAQQFPDLHSELNLSSLELGDSALYFCASSLTGTSGSYEQYFGPGTRLTVT.

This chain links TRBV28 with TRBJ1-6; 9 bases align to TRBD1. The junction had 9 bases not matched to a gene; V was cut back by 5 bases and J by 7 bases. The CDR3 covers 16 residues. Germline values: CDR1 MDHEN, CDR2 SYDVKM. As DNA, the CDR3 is TGTGCCAGCAGTCCCCTCGGGACAGGGCCCAATTCACCCCTCCACTTT. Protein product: CASSPLGTGPNSPLHF.

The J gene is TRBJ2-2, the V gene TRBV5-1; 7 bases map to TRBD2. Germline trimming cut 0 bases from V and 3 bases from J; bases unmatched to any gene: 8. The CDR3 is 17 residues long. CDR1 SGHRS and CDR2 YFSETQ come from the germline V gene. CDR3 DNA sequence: TGCGCCAGCAGCTTGGCGGGTCTAGCGGAGCACACCGGGGAGCTGTTTTTT. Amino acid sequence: CASSLAGLAEHTGELFF.

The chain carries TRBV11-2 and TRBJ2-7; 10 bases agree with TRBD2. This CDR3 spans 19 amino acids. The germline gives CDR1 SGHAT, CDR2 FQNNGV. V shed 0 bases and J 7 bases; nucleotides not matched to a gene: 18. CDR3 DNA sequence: TGTGCCAGCAGCTTAGATTATACGAGATCTAGCGGGAGAGGTCGAGAGCAGTACTTC. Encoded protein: CASSLDYTRSSGRGREQYF.

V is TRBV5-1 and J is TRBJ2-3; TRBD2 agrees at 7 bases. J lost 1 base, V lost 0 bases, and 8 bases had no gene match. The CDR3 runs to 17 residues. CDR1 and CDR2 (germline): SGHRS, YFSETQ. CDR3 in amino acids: CASSLGVVAGRTDTQYF. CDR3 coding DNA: TGCGCCAGCAGCTTGGGCGTAGTAGCGGGCCGCACAGATACGCAGTATTTT.

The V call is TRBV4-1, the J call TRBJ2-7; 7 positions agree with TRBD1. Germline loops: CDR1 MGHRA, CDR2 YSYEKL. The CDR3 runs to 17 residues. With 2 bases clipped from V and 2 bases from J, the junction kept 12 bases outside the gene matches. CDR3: CASSQHTDRAAPYEQYF. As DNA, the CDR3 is TGCGCCAGCAGCCAACATACCGACAGGGCGGCACCCTACGAGCAGTACTTC.

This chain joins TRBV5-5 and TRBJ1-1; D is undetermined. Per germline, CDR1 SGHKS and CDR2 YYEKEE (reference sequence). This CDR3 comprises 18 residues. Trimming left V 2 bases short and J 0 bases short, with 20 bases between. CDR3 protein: CASSLENSPSTVNTEAFF. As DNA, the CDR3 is TGTGCCAGCAGCTTAGAAAACAGCCCCTCTACCGTGAACACTGAAGCTTTCTTT.

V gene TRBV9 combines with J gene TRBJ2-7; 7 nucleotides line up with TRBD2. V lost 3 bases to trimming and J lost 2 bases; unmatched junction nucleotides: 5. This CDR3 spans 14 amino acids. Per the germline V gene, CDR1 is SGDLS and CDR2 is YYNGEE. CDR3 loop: CASSATGLPYEQYF. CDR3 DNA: TGTGCCAGCAGCGCGACGGGACTACCCTACGAGCAGTACTTC. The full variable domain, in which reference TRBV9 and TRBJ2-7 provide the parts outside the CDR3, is DSGVTQTPKHLITATGQRVTLRCSPRSGDLSVYWYQQSLDQGLQFLIQYYNGEERAKGNILERFSAQQFPDLHSELNLSSLELGDSALYFCASSATGLPYEQYFGPGTRLTVT.

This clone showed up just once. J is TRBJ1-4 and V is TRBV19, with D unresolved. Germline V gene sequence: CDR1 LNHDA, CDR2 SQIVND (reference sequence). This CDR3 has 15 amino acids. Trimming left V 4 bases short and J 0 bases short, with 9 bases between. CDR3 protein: CASSTDTATNEKLFF. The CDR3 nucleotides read TGTGCCAGTAGTACCGACACTGCAACTAATGAAAAACTGTTTTTT. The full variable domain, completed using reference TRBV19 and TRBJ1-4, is DGGITQSPKYLFRKEGQNVTLSCEQNLNHDAMYWYRQDPGQGLRLIYYSQIVNDFQKGDIAEGYSVSREKKESFPLTVTSAQKNPTAFYLCASSTDTATNEKLFFGSGTQLSVL.

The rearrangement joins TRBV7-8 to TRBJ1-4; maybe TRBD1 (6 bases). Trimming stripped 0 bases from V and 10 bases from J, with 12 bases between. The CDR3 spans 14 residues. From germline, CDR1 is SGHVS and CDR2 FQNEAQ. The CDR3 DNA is TGTGCCAGCAGCTTAGCGGGGGGGCGAGGAAAACTGTTTTTT. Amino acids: CASSLAGGRGKLFF. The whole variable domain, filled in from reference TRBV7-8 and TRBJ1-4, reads GAGVSQSPRYKVAKRGQDVALRCDPISGHVSLFWYQQALGQGPEFLTYFQNEAQLDKSGLPSDRFFAERPEGSVSTLKIQRTQQEDSAVYLCASSLAGGRGKLFFGSGTQLSVL.

The CDR3: CASSRGTGGRIREKLFF. CDR3 sequence (DNA): TGTGCCAGCAGCAGGGGGACAGGGGGGAGAATTCGTGAAAAACTGTTTTTT. The chain is built from TRBV5-5 and TRBJ1-4; TRBD1 aligns across 11 bases. V shed 4 bases, J shed 7 bases, and the junction held 12 bases outside the gene matches. The CDR3 is 17 amino acids. The germline V gene has CDR1 SGHKS and CDR2 YYEKEE (reference sequence).

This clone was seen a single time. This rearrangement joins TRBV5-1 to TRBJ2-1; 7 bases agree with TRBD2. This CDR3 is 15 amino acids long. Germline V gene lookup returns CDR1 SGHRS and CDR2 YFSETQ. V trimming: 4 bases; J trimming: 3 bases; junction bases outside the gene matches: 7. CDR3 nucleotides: TGCGCCAGCAGCCGCCTAGCGGAGTTCTACAATGAGCAGTTCTTC. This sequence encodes CASSRLAEFYNEQFF.

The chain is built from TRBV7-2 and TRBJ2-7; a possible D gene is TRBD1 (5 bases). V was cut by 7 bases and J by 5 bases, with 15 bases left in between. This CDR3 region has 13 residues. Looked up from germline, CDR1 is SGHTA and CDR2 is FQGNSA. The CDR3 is CASTPRVGNEQYF. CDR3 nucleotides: TGTGCCAGCACACCCAGGGTGGGGAACGAGCAGTACTTC.